The 31 T cell receptor beta chains presented below share a single source sample, sequenced in a study of blood T cell repertoires in COVID-19. The table came from immunoSEQ multiplex PCR; TCRdb's copy has only in-frame clones and leaves some out. The table records 110,000 or so clones, 75% to 90% of them present only once. Sequenced material: peripheral blood. These receptors came from a woman aged 55-69 years with COVID-19, enrolled during active disease.

This chain connects TRBV20-1 to TRBJ2-1; unclear D gene. CDR3 size: 13 residues. CDR1 DFQATT and CDR2 SNEGSKA come from the germline V gene (reference sequence). Trimming left V 3 bases short and J 2 bases short, with 8 bases between. CDR3 in amino acids: CSASWLTYNEQFF. The CDR3 DNA reads TGCAGTGCTAGTTGGCTCACCTACAATGAGCAGTTCTTC.

Details on this clone: The junction and the germline gene differ at one end; a read error may be behind it. The rearrangement links TRBV11-2 to TRBJ1-1; D not certain. Germline assignment: CDR1 SGHAT and CDR2 FQNNGV. This CDR3 comprises 14 residues. The DNA of the CDR3 is TGTGCCAGCGGCTTACGGAGGGTGAACACTGAAGCTTTCTTT. Translation: CASGLRRVNTEAFF.

The genes are TRBV6-5 and TRBJ1-2; D gene unclear. CDR1 and CDR2 (germline): MNHEY, SVGAGI. Trimming cost V 5 bases and J 8 bases, with 18 bases left between them. This CDR3 is built from 14 residues. CDR3 sequence (DNA): TGTGCCAGCAGTCCCACCCGGAGGCGGGGAGGCTACACCTTC. Protein product: CASSPTRRRGGYTF.

The chain links TRBV5-1 to TRBJ2-2, with TRBD2 identical over 9 bases. The V segment lost 5 bases and the J segment 0 bases; nucleotides outside the gene matches: 2. Germline CDR1 and CDR2: SGHRS and YFSETQ. CDR3 length: 15 residues. CDR3 nucleotides: TGCGCCAGCAGTCAGCGGGAGGCGAACACCGGGGAGCTGTTTTTT. Residues: CASSQREANTGELFF.

This rearrangement joins TRBV2 to TRBJ2-7; 8 bases agree with TRBD1. With 6 bases clipped from V and 3 bases from J, the junction kept 10 bases outside the gene matches. CDR1 SNHLY and CDR2 FYNNEI come from the germline V gene. CDR3 length: 15 residues. CDR3 nucleotides: TGTGCCAGCAGCGCCGAGGGACAGGCGTTCTACGAGCAGTACTTC. This codes for CASSAEGQAFYEQYF.

The chain links TRBV2 to TRBJ2-1, with 10 bases matching TRBD2. CDR3 length: 16 amino acids. The trim removed 4 bases at V and 8 bases at J, leaving 11 bases unmatched. CDR1 is SNHLY and CDR2 is FYNNEI in the germline V gene. The CDR3 loop is CASSAGSGGLEDEQFF. The DNA of the CDR3 is TGTGCCAGCAGTGCGGGTAGCGGGGGGCTTGAGGATGAGCAGTTCTTC.

V gene TRBV5-8 combines with J gene TRBJ2-3; D possibly corresponds to TRBD2 (5 bases). Germline CDR1 reads SGHTS; CDR2 reads YDEGEE. The CDR3 extends over 15 amino acids. Trimming removed 4 bases from V and 1 base from J, with 13 bases in between. The CDR3 sequence: CASSPGRTGTDTQYF. The CDR3 DNA sequence: TGTGCCAGCAGCCCAGGACGGACTGGCACAGATACGCAGTATTTT.

The J gene is TRBJ1-1, the V gene TRBV19; possible D gene TRBD1, 5 bases. The CDR3 has 15 residues. The V end lost 7 bases, the J end lost 0 bases, and 15 bases lay between the germline ends. Germline CDR1 is LNHDA and CDR2 is SQIVND (reference sequence). In DNA form, the CDR3 reads TGTGCCAGTAACACCGTCCAGGGCCTGAACACTGAAGCTTTCTTT. Translated: CASNTVQGLNTEAFF.

The chain recombines TRBV27 with TRBJ2-1; 8 positions match TRBD1. The trim removed 4 bases at V and 3 bases at J, leaving 2 bases unmatched. The CDR3 spans 14 residues. Germline loops: CDR1 MNHEY, CDR2 SMNVEV (reference sequence). The CDR3 DNA reads as TGTGCCAGCAGTTCGACAGGGGTCTACAATGAGCAGTTCTTC. Translating it yields CASSSTGVYNEQFF.

CDR3 sequence: CASSFTAVSAPLHF. The CDR3 bases are TGTGCCAGCAGCTTTACCGCCGTGTCGGCACCCCTCCACTTT. This chain uses TRBV7-9 with TRBJ1-6; D gene uncertain. The CDR3 is 14 amino acids. CDR1 SEHNR and CDR2 FQNEAQ come from the germline V gene (reference sequence). V lost 3 bases to trimming and J lost 11 bases, with 14 bases between them.

The sample holds a few counts of this clone. One junction end disagrees with the germline gene, perhaps due to a read error. CDR3 nucleotides: TGCAGCGCTAGCCCTTCGGGACAGGCCCCTAACTTC. Its translation is CSASPSGQAPNF. The chain has TRBV29-1 and TRBJ1-2; 8 nucleotides match TRBD1. Germline CDR1 is SQVTM and CDR2 is ANQGSEA. This CDR3 contains 12 residues.

The chain has TRBV7-7 and TRBJ1-1, with D possibly being TRBD1 (6 bases). The ends were cut back, 4 bases at V and 0 bases at J, with 24 bases in the middle. CDR1 is SSHAT, CDR2 FNYEAQ, per germline (reference sequence). The length of the CDR3 is 19 residues. The CDR3 reads CASSSPDSARLSMNTEAFF. Here the CDR3 DNA reads TGTGCCAGCAGCTCCCCGGACAGCGCGCGGCTCTCTATGAACACTGAAGCTTTCTTT.

The V call is TRBV11-3, the J call TRBJ2-3; D is ambiguous. Germline loops: CDR1 SGHNT, CDR2 YENEEA. CDR3 length equals 13 residues. The V and J ends lost 5 bases and 3 bases respectively, with 9 bases between them. The CDR3 loop reads CASSISRTDTQYF. CDR3 nucleotide sequence: TGTGCCAGCAGCATCTCTAGAACAGATACGCAGTATTTT.

V and J are TRBV5-4 and TRBJ1-2; TRBD1 agrees at 9 bases. The germline V gene has CDR1 SGHNT and CDR2 YYREEE (reference sequence). The CDR3 is 13 residues long. Trimming took 4 bases from V and 3 from J; bases not matched to a gene: 1. Here the CDR3 reads CASSRDRDYGYTF. As DNA, the CDR3 is TGTGCCAGCAGCCGGGACAGGGACTATGGCTACACCTTC.

The chain couples TRBV11-2 to TRBJ2-5; the match to TRBD2 covers 16 bases. The CDR3 consists of 16 residues. The junction had 3 bases not matched to a gene; V was cut back by 4 bases and J by 4 bases. Germline loops: CDR1 SGHAT, CDR2 FQNNGV. The CDR3: CASSYGTSGGVETQYF. CDR3 bases: TGTGCCAGCAGCTATGGGACTAGCGGGGGGGTAGAGACCCAGTACTTC.

V and J are TRBV3-1 (or the pseudogene TRBV3-2) and TRBJ2-3; 7 bases are a match to TRBD2. Germline V gives CDR1 LGHDT, CDR2 YNNKEL (reference sequence). V shed 1 base and J 6 bases; nucleotides not matched to a gene: 4. CDR3 length: 14 residues. The CDR3 nucleotides read TGTGCCAGCAGCCAAGTGGCGGGGGTGGATACGCAGTATTTT. Its translation is CASSQVAGVDTQYF.

The chain uses TRBV13 and TRBJ2-7; 16 bases are a match to TRBD2. CDR3 length: 16 amino acids. Germline-derived CDR1 and CDR2 are PRHDT and FYEKMQ (reference sequence). V shed 5 bases, J shed 6 bases, and the junction held 7 bases outside the gene matches. DNA of the CDR3: TGTGCCAGCAGCCCCGGGACTAGCGGGGGGGCCTTCGAGCAGTACTTC. Amino acids: CASSPGTSGGAFEQYF.

This chain connects TRBV24-1 to TRBJ1-1; 8 positions agree with TRBD1. Germline assignment: CDR1 KGHDR and CDR2 SFDVKD. V gave up 4 bases and J gave up 1 base; unmatched junction bases: 4. The CDR3 is 15 residues long. CDR3 nucleotides: TGTGCCACCAGTGAGACAGGGGCGGGGAACACTGAAGCTTTCTTT. This sequence encodes CATSETGAGNTEAFF.

The chain is built from TRBV30 and TRBJ1-2, with 7 bases identical to TRBD1. The CDR3 spans 14 residues. CDR1 GTSNPN and CDR2 SVGIG come from the germline V gene (reference sequence). The trim removed 0 bases at V and 6 bases at J, leaving 7 bases unmatched. The CDR3 sequence: CAWSVPTGYDGYTF. In DNA form, the CDR3 reads TGTGCCTGGAGTGTACCGACAGGGTATGATGGCTACACCTTC.

This clone was detected a few times. The gene calls are TRBV4-2 and TRBJ2-7, with TRBD1 as a possible D gene (6 bases). The CDR3 extends over 17 amino acids. With 1 base removed from V and 4 bases from J, the gap between germline ends came to 20 bases. Germline V gene lookup returns CDR1 LGHNA and CDR2 YNFKEQ. The CDR3 region has the DNA TGTGCCAGCAGCCAAGGGGCCAGGGGCGGCCTTAATTACGAGCAGTACTTC. Its translation: CASSQGARGGLNYEQYF.

This clone appeared a single time. V is TRBV29-1 and J is TRBJ1-1, with TRBD1 matching over 9 bases. V dropped 4 bases and J dropped 5; count of bases not matched to a gene: 5. Germline assignment: CDR1 SQVTM and CDR2 ANQGSEA. The CDR3 is made up of 13 amino acids. The CDR3 nucleotides read TGCAGCGTTGGACAGGGGGGAGGTACTGAAGCTTTCTTT. It yields the protein CSVGQGGGTEAFF.

The rearrangement uses TRBV11-2 and TRBJ1-2; tentatively, D is TRBD1 (5 bases). The V end lost 3 bases, the J end lost 10 bases, and 12 bases lay between the germline ends. Germline V gene data show CDR1 as SGHAT and CDR2 as FQNNGV. The CDR3 length is 12 residues. CDR3 protein: CASSFGRVVYTF. The CDR3 region has the DNA TGTGCCAGCAGCTTCGGCAGGGTGGTCTACACCTTC.

This chain uses TRBV5-5 with TRBJ2-7; tentative D call: TRBD1 (6 bases). Trimming took 1 base from V and 4 from J, leaving 9 bases between them. CDR1 is SGHKS and CDR2 is YYEKEE in the germline V gene (reference sequence). CDR3 size: 13 residues. CDR3 amino acids: CASSLRTEYEQYF. CDR3 DNA: TGTGCCAGCAGCTTGAGGACAGAATACGAGCAGTACTTC.

The table lists this clone with a few counts. The chain couples TRBV4-3 to TRBJ1-2; D may be TRBD1 (6 bases). Germline V lookup: CDR1 LGHNA, CDR2 YSLEER. V dropped 1 base and J dropped 0 bases, with 15 bases sitting between them. This CDR3 spans 17 amino acids. CDR3 nucleotide sequence: TGCGCCAGCAGCCAAGTAGGGACACCCCTGACTAACTATGGCTACACCTTC. Protein: CASSQVGTPLTNYGYTF.

Only one count was recorded for this clone. CDR3 residues: CASSSGQNTEAFF. The CDR3 DNA reads TGTGCCAGCAGCTCGGGACAGAACACTGAAGCTTTCTTT. The chain has TRBV6-2 or TRBV6-3 and TRBJ1-1; a weak D match, TRBD1 (6 bases). CDR1 is MNHEY and CDR2 is SVGEGT in the germline V gene. The V end was cut by 6 bases, the J end by 1 base, with 9 bases between. The CDR3 consists of 13 residues.

The V gene is TRBV20-1, the J gene TRBJ1-2; D is perhaps TRBD1 (6 bases). In germline, CDR1 is DFQATT, CDR2 SNEGSKA (reference sequence). The CDR3 totals 13 residues. Trimming shortened V by 3 bases and J by 5 bases, and 13 bases separated the two germline ends. CDR3 protein: CSASSGVEYGYTF. The DNA for the CDR3 is TGCAGTGCTAGTTCAGGGGTGGAGTATGGCTACACCTTC.

This sequence joins TRBV5-1 and TRBJ2-3; 9 bases agree with TRBD1. Germline V gene lookup returns CDR1 SGHRS and CDR2 YFSETQ. The CDR3 length is 16 residues. V was clipped by 4 bases and J by 6 bases; unmatched bases: 12. Here the CDR3 reads CASSLGGTGKRDTQYF. CDR3 sequence (DNA): TGCGCCAGCAGCCTTGGCGGGACAGGGAAGAGGGATACGCAGTATTTT.

The chain is built from TRBV4-2 and TRBJ2-5, with D possibly matching TRBD1 (5 bases). Trimming took 0 bases from V and 1 from J, leaving 12 bases between them. The CDR3 totals 16 residues. The V gene's germline CDR1 is LGHNA and CDR2 YNFKEQ. This CDR3 is CASSQDATGFQETQYF. CDR3 in DNA: TGTGCCAGCAGCCAAGACGCTACAGGCTTCCAAGAGACCCAGTACTTC.

This chain links TRBV5-4 with TRBJ1-1; possible D gene TRBD1, 5 bases. V gave up 4 bases and J gave up 1 base, with 11 bases separating them. Germline V gives CDR1 SGHNT, CDR2 YYREEE (reference sequence). The CDR3 has 14 residues. This CDR3 reads CASSRVTENTEAFF. CDR3 nucleotides: TGTGCCAGCAGCCGCGTGACAGAGAACACTGAAGCTTTCTTT.

As to this clone: In the same sample, other DNA sequences code for this CDR3. The CDR3 DNA reads TGTGCCAGCAGCTTGGGAGGACAGGGCAATGAGCAGTTCTTC. Residues: CASSLGGQGNEQFF. The chain is built from TRBV5-4 and TRBJ2-1; 8 nucleotides match TRBD1. Trimming took 0 bases from V and 6 from J; bases not matched to a gene: 2. Germline V gene data show CDR1 as SGHNT and CDR2 as YYREEE (reference sequence). This CDR3 is 14 amino acids long. The whole variable domain, filled in from reference TRBV5-4 and TRBJ2-1, reads ETGVTQSPTHLIKTRGQQVTLRCSSQSGHNTVSWYQQALGQGPQFIFQYYREEENGRGNFPPRFSGLQFPNYSSELNVNALELDDSALYLCASSLGGQGNEQFFGPGTRLTVL.

The J gene is TRBJ1-1, the V gene TRBV12-3 or TRBV12-4, with a weak D call TRBD1 (6 bases). V lost 4 bases and J lost 5, with 11 bases in between. This CDR3 has 13 amino acids. In nucleotides, the CDR3 is TGTGCCAGCAGTTCCACAGGGTTGACTGAAGCTTTCTTT. This sequence encodes CASSSTGLTEAFF.